This T cell receptor beta chain was observed in a study of tumor and adjacent non-tumor tissue in lung cancer. A modified ARM-PCR protocol with three rounds of nested PCR amplified TCRbeta. In TCRdb, the multiplex PCR reads were re-called with MiXCR into one record per CDR3 protein. This table holds approximately 75,000 distinct CDR3 sequences, around four fifths found once. No cell sorting was done before RNA was extracted from the tissue. The CDR3 spans 14 residues. V lost 7 bases, J lost 11 bases, and 15 bases stayed unmatched. The chain uses TRBV12-3 or TRBV12-4 and TRBJ1-2; 8 bases align to TRBD1. The receptor comes from a woman in her fifties or sixties with non-small cell lung cancer. The sequenced sample was lung tumor tissue. CDR3 nucleotide sequence: TGTGCCAGCATTGGACAGGGAAGAGGATATGATTACACCTTC. Amino acid sequence: CASIGQGRGYDYTF.